This TCR beta chain originates from a study of Ad26.COV2.S vaccination and SARS-CoV-2 variants. Study at large: Once or twice, 56 days apart, Ad26.COV2.S was delivered intramuscularly. Study-wide results and limits: Placebo recipients had lower spike-specific TCR breadth than vaccine recipients. Non-spike TCR breadth did not differ much between vaccine and placebo recipients.

Treatment described: 15 to 20 received Ad26.COV2.S at low or high dose, single or two shots; about 5 received placebo; per-sample allocation not given. Sampling happened 63 days after the first vaccine or placebo injection. Germline CDR1 and CDR2: GTSNPN and SVGIG (reference sequence). The germline V and J ends were trimmed by 2 bases and 0 bases, with 22 bases remaining between them. The CDR3 consists of 18 residues. Comment on this clone: Its antigen is undetermined.

Sequencing was performed with immunoSEQ multiplex PCR; in TCRdb, only in-frame clones are kept and a portion is missing. The data show some 250,000 clones, around 87% seen once. The source was peripheral blood, collected in a trial of Ad26.COV2.S vaccine versus placebo. The TCR originated in a person between 18 and 65 years old who received the Ad26.COV2.S COVID-19 vaccine or a placebo. The rearrangement joins TRBV30 to TRBJ1-2; D remains unclear. The CDR3 DNA is TGTGCCTGGAGTCCCGGGCCCCACGGCAGCTTCCCTAACTATGGCTACACCTTC. Its protein product is CAWSPGPHGSFPNYGYTF.